This T cell receptor (beta chain) came from a study of T cells and Merkel cell carcinoma outcomes. As to this clone: Its antigen is not identified.

Broader study findings: In Merkel cell carcinoma, repertoire and T-cell density reportedly predicted outcomes.

CDR1 and CDR2 (germline): LNHNV, YYDKDF (reference sequence). Trimming cost V 1 base and J 6 bases; bases outside gene matches: 10. This CDR3 has 17 residues. Clones were read by immunoSEQ multiplex PCR, and TCRdb kept only the in-frame ones, dropping some. There are some 6,000 clones in the sample; less than 85% occur only once, and over 12% lies in the top ten. Specimen: tumor tissue from Merkel cell carcinoma. The sequence derives from a human donor with Merkel cell carcinoma. Some clones in this sample may be carry-over from other donors' samples. This chain joins TRBV15 and TRBJ2-1; TRBD1 aligns across 9 bases. The CDR3 spells CATSRGPGQGIRNEQFF. The CDR3 DNA follows: TGTGCCACCAGCAGAGGCCCGGGACAGGGTATTCGCAATGAGCAGTTCTTC. Supplemented by reference TRBV15 and TRBJ2-1, the full variable domain reads DAMVIQNPRYQVTQFGKPVTLSCSQTLNHNVMYWYQQKSSQAPKLLFHYYDKDFNNEADTPDNFQSRRPNTSFCFLDIRSPGLGDTAMYLCATSRGPGQGIRNEQFFGPGTRLTVL.